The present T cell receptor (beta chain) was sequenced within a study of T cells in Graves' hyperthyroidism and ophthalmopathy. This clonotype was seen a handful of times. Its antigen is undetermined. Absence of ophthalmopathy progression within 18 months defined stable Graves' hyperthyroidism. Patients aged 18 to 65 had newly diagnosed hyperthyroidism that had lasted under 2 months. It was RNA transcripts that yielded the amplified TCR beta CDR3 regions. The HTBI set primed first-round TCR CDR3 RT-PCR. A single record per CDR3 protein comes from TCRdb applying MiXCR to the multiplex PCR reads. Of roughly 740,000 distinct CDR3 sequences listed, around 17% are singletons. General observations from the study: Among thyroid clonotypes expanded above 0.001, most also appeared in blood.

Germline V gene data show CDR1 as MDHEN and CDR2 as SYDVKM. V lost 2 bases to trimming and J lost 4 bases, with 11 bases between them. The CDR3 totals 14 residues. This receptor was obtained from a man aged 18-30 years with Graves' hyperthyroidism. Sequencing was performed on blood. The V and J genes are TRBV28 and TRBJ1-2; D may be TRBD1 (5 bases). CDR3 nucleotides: TGTGCCAGCAGTTTAGGGGGGTATGGCTATGGCTACACCTTC. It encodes CASSLGGYGYGYTF.